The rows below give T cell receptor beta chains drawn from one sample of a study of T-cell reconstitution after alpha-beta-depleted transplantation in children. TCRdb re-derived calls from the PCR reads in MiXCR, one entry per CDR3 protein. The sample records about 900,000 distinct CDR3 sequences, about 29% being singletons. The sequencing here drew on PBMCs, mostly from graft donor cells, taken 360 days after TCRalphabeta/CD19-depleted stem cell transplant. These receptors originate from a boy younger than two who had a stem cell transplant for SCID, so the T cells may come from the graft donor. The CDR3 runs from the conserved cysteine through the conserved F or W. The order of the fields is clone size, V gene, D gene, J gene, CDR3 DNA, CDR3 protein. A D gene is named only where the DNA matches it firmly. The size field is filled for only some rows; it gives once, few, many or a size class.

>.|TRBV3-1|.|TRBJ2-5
TGTGCCAGCAGTCAGGGGTTAGCCTTCCAAGAGACCCAGTACTTC
CASSQGLAFQETQYF
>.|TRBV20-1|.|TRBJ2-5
TGCAGTGCTAGAGGTGTGGGCTTCGCAGAGACCCAGTACTTC
CSARGVGFAETQYF
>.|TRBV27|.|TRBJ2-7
TGTGCCAGCAGGGGGACCGGAGTTCGCGAGCAGTACTTC
CASRGTGVREQYF
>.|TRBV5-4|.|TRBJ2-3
TGTGCCAGCAGCTCGAGGACATTCGCTAGCACAGATACGCAGTATTTT
CASSSRTFASTDTQYF
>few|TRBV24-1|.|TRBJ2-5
TGTGCCACCAGTGATCGGGCTCTGCAAGAGACCCAGTACTTC
CATSDRALQETQYF
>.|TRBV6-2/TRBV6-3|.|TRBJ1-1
TGTGCCAGCAGCAGGGGACGGCGGAACACTGAAGCTTTCTTT
CASSRGRRNTEAFF
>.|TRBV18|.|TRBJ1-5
TGTGCCAGCGGGACACTCAGCAATCAGCCCCAGCATTTT
CASGTLSNQPQHF
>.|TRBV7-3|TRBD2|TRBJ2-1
TGTGCCAGCAGCGCCTCAAGCGGGGCCTACAATGAGCAGTTCTTC
CASSASSGAYNEQFF
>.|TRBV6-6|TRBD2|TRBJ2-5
TGTGCCAGCAGTTATGCGGGGGGAGAGACCCAGTACTTC
CASSYAGGETQYF
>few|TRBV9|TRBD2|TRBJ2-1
TGTGCCAGCAGCACTAGCGGGAGTCTACACAATGAGCAGTTCTTC
CASSTSGSLHNEQFF
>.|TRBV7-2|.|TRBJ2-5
TGTGCCAGCAGCTTAGCAGGCCGGACTTCCAGTCAAGAGACCCAGTACTTC
CASSLAGRTSSQETQYF
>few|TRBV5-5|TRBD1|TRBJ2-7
TGTGCCAGCAGCTTGGATTTACCGACAGGGGAATACTTC
CASSLDLPTGEYF
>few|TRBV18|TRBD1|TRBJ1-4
TGTGCCAGCTCACCTGACAGGGTCAATGAAAAACTGTTTTTT
CASSPDRVNEKLFF
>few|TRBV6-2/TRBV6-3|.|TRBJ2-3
TGTGCCAGCAGTTACTCAGGGGGAGATACGCAGTATTTT
CASSYSGGDTQYF
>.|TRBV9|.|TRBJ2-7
TGTGCCAGCAGCGTAGATCCGGGGTTTAGCGAGCAGTACTTC
CASSVDPGFSEQYF
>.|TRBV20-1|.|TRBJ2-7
TGCAGTGCTAGAGATCGTAAGGGCCCGTCCTACGAGCAGTACTTC
CSARDRKGPSYEQYF
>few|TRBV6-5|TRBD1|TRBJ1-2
TGTGCCAGCAGTTTGGGGACAGTAAATGGCTACACCTTC
CASSLGTVNGYTF
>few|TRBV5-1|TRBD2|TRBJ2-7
TGCGCCAGCAGCTTGGTCGCTAGCGGGGGCATGAACGAGCAGTACTTC
CASSLVASGGMNEQYF
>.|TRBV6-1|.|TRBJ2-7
TGTGCCAGCAGTGAGACCGGGACACTGACCTACGAGCAGTACTTC
CASSETGTLTYEQYF
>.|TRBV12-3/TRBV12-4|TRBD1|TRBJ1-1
TGTGCCAGCAGCTCGGGACAGGGATGGGCTGAAGCTTTCTTT
CASSSGQGWAEAFF
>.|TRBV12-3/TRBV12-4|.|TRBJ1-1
TGTGCCAGCAGTTCTCGGCTGGGGGGCACTGAAGCTTTCTTT
CASSSRLGGTEAFF
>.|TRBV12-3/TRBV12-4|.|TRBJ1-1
TGTGCCAGCAGATTTCAGGAGCCCACTGAAGCTTTCTTT
CASRFQEPTEAFF
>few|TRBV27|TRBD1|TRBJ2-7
TGTGCCAGCAGACGGACAGGGCTGAACGAGCAGTACTTC
CASRRTGLNEQYF
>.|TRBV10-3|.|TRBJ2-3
TGTGCCATCAGTGGGCGGATGGGGCAACCGAACACGCAGTATTTT
CAISGRMGQPNTQYF
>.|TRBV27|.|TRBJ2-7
TGTGCCAGCAGTTTAGACTACTCCTACGAGCAGTACTTC
CASSLDYSYEQYF
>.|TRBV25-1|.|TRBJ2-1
TGTGCCAGCAGTGCCCTCCCCCCGTACAATGAGCAGTTCTTC
CASSALPPYNEQFF
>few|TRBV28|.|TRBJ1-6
TGTGCCAGCAGCCCAACGTGGGGGGCCCAGGGGTCACCCCTCCACTTT
CASSPTWGAQGSPLHF
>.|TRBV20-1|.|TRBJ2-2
TGCAGTGCTCAGGACAGCCAGAAAACCGGGGAGCTGTTTTTT
CSAQDSQKTGELFF
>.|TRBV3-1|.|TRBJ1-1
TGTGCCAGCAGCCTATCGCAGGGACGCTTGAACACTGAAGCTTTCTTT
CASSLSQGRLNTEAFF
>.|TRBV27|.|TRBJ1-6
TGTGCCAGCAGTTTGGGGGGCGCCAGGTCACCCCTCCACTTT
CASSLGGARSPLHF
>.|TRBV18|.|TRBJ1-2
TGTGCCAGCTCACCACCGTACGGGGCGTATGGCTACACCTTC
CASSPPYGAYGYTF
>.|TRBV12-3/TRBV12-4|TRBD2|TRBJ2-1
TGTGCCAGCACCCCGACTAGCGGGGGCAATCTTTATGAGCAGTTCTTC
CASTPTSGGNLYEQFF
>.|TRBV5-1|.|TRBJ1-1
TGCGCCAGCAGCTTAGAAAAAAGGGGGGTTTCTGAAGCTTTCTTT
CASSLEKRGVSEAFF
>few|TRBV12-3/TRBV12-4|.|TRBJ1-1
TGTGCCAGCAGTTCGAATGAAGCTTTCTTT
CASSSNEAFF
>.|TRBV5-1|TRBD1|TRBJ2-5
TGCGCCAGCAGCTTTGGGCGAACCGGACAGGGACGAGAGACCCAGTACTTC
CASSFGRTGQGRETQYF
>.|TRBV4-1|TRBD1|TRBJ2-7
TGCGCCAGCAGCCAAGAGAATACCGGGACAGGGGCGTGGGAGCAGTACTTC
CASSQENTGTGAWEQYF
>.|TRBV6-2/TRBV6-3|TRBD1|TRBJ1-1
TGTGCCAGCAGTTACTCAAGGACAGGACTGAACACTGAAGCTTTCTTT
CASSYSRTGLNTEAFF
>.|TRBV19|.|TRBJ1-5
TGTGCCAGTAGTACAGGCTGGTGGCCCCAGCATTTT
CASSTGWWPQHF
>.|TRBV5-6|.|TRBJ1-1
TGTGCCAGCAGCTTGGACGGCCCAATCCTGGGGAACACTGAAGCTTTCTTT
CASSLDGPILGNTEAFF
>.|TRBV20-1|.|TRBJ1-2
TGCAGTGCTAAACGAGACCTCATCGGCGGCTACACCTTC
CSAKRDLIGGYTF
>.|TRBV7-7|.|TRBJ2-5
TGTGCCAGCAGCCAACGGGCAGGGGATTCTGAGACCCAGTACTTC
CASSQRAGDSETQYF
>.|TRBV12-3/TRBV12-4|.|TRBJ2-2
TGTGCCAGCAGTAATACCGGGACCACAACCGGGGAGCTGTTTTTT
CASSNTGTTTGELFF
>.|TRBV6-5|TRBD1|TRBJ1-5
TGTGCCAGCAGTAACGGACAGGGAACAGGGGGCAATCAGCCCCAGCATTTT
CASSNGQGTGGNQPQHF
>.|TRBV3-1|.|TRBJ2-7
TGTGCCAGCAGCCATCTCAAACCCCACGGGACTCGTCGCTACGAGAAGTACTTC
CASSHLKPHGTRRYEKYF
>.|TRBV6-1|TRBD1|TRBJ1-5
TGTGCCAGCACCCGAGGGGCAGGGGGCAGTCAGCCCCAGCATTTT
CASTRGAGGSQPQHF
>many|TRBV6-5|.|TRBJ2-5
TGTGCCAGCAGTTACAACTCAGGTCTCCAATACTTC
CASSYNSGLQYF